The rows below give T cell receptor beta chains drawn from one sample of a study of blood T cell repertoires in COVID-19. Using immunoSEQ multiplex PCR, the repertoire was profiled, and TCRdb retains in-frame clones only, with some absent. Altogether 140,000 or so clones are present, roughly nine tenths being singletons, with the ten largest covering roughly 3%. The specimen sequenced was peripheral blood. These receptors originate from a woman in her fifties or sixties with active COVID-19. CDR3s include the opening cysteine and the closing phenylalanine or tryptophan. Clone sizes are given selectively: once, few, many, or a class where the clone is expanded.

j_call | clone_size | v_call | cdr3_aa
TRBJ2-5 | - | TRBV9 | CASSPGLAGAGETQYF
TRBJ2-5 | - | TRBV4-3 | CASSQAYPGQGGGTQYF
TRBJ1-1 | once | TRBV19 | CATERGFPNTEAFF
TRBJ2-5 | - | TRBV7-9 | CASSLGGRDKETQYF
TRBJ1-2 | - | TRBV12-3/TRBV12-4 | CASSASFGGARDF
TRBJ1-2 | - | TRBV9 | CATEGLYGYTF
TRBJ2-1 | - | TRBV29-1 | CSGQDSYNEQFF
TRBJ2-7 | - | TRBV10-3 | CAMTPGTGYEQYF
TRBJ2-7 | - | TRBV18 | CASSQLAGPTYEQYF
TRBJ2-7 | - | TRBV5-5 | CASSLEGGNYEQYF
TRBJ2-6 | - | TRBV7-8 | CASVTSGRPSGANVLTF
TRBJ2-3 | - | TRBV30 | CAWSAPGITDTQYF
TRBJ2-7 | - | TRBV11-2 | CASSFDRGLSEQYF
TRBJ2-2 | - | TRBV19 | CASTDALRSGALRELFF
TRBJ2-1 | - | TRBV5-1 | CASSVIAGGSYNEQFF
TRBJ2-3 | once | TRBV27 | CASSLKPYPSTDTQYF
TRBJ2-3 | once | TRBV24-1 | CATGTGTDTQYF
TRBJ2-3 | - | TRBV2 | CASKSSGTSGSPGRF
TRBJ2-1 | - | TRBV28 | CASSARTDEFF
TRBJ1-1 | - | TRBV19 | CASSIGGRWGGTAFF
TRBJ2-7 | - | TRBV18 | CASSSGTGGTYEQYF
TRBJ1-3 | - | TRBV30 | CAWSRPGAPVYF
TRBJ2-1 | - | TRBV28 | CASKQQGTPTSEQFF
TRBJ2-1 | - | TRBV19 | CASSSGTSGRVEQFF
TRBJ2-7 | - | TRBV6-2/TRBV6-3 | CASSYSTGVQYEQYF
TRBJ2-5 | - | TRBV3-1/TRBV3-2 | CASSLAGRETQYF
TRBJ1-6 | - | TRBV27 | CASSFSSQGASPLHF
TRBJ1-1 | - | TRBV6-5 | CASSYRNTEAFF
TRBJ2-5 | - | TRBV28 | CASSRPFLRETQYF
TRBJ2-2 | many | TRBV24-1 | CATSDPRGRTGELFF
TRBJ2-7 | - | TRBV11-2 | CASSLMQGDFGHEQYF
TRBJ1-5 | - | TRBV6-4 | CASSERNGDYSNQPQHF
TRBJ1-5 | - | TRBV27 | CASRPGQGIRVNQPQHF